This T cell receptor beta chain emerged from a study of cytomegalovirus exposure and HLA in healthy donors. Points from the study as a whole: A later analysis linked a missense variant in DCLRE1C to the trimming of TCR beta V and J genes. Several top significant clusters appeared, in a later analysis, to be linked to common viral pathogens.

The CDR3 consists of 19 residues. J was trimmed by 4 bases and V by 1 base; bases with no gene match: 15. CDR1 is SEHNR and CDR2 is FQNEAQ in the germline V gene (reference sequence). The PCR made use of 60 Vbeta and 13 Jbeta primers. Generated by immunoSEQ multiplex PCR, the TCRdb table keeps only in-frame clones and is missing some. The sample holds approximately 130,000 clones, over 60% seen once. As regards this clone: Its antigen remains unknown.

The TCR sequence derives from a woman between 40 and 50 years old in good health and CMV-seronegative. The V and J genes are TRBV7-9 and TRBJ2-1; 8 bases align to TRBD2. The sequencing input was PBMCs. CDR3 sequence reads: CASSLGGHLSGRGYNEQFF. CDR3 sequence (DNA): TGTGCCAGCAGCTTAGGGGGCCACCTAAGCGGGAGAGGTTACAATGAGCAGTTCTTC.